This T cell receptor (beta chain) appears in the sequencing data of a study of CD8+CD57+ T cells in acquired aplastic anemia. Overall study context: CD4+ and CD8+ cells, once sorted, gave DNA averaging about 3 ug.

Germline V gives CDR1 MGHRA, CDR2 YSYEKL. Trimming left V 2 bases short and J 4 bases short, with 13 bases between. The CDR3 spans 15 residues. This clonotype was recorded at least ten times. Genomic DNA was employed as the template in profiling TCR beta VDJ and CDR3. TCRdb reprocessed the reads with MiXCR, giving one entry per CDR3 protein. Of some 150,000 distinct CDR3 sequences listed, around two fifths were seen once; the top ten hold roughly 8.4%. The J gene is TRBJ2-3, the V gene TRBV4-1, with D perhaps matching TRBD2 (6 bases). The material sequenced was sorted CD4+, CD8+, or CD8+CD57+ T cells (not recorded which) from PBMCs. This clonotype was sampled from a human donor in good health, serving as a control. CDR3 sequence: CASSQTTGASDTQYF. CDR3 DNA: TGCGCCAGCAGCCAAACCACGGGAGCATCAGATACGCAGTATTTT.